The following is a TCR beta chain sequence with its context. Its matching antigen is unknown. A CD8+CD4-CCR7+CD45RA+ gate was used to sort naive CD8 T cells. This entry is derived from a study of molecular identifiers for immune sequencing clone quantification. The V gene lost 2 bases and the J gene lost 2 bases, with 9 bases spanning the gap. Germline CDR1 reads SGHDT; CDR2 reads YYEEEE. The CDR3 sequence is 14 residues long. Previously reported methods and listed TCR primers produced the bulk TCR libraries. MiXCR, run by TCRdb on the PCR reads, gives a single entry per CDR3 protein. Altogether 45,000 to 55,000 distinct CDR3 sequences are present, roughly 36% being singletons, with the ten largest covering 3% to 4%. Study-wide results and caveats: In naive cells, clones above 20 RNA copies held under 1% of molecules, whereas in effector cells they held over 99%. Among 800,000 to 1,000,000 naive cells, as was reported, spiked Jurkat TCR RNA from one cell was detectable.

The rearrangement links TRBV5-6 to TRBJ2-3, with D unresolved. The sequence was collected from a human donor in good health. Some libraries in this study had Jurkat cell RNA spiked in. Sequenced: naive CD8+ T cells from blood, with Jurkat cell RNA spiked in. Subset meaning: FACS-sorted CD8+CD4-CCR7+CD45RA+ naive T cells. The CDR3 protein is CASSFGATTDTQYF. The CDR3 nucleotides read TGTGCCAGCAGCTTCGGCGCGACCACAGATACGCAGTATTTT. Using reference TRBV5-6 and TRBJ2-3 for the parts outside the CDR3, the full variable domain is DAGVTQSPTHLIKTRGQQVTLRCSPKSGHDTVSWYQQALGQGPQFIFQYYEEEERQRGNFPDRFSGHQFPNYSSELNVNALLLGDSALYLCASSFGATTDTQYFGPGTRLTVL.